The sequence of this T cell receptor beta chain was determined in a study of T cells in Graves' hyperthyroidism and ophthalmopathy. Findings and caveats of the study: Blood also held most thyroid clonotypes expanded beyond 0.001.

It was RNA transcripts that yielded the amplified TCR beta CDR3 regions. First-round RT-PCR with HTBI primers amplified the TCR CDR3 region. TCRdb re-derived calls from the multiplex PCR reads in MiXCR, one entry per CDR3 protein. The sample records a few hundred thousand distinct CDR3 sequences, 15% to 19% being singletons. Concerning this clonotype itself: Its cognate antigen is unknown.

V lost 0 bases and J lost 2, with 14 bases in between. CDR3 length: 16 amino acids. Germline CDR1 reads MGHRA; CDR2 reads YSYEKL. Orbital computed tomography, thyroid ultrasound, serum thyroxine and TRAb, and clinical symptoms together informed the diagnoses. The clonotype comes from a young woman with Graves' hyperthyroidism that later progressed to Graves' ophthalmopathy. V is TRBV4-1 and J is TRBJ2-7; D not certain. Sequencing was performed on blood. The CDR3 region is CASSQDTGRLPYEQYF. DNA of the CDR3: TGCGCCAGCAGCCAAGATACCGGACGCCTCCCCTACGAGCAGTACTTC.